These 8 T cell receptor beta chains came from one sample sequenced in a study of T cell repertoires in cytomegalovirus infection. TCRdb independently ran MiXCR on the reads; one entry per CDR3 protein. The sample has about 180,000 distinct CDR3 sequences, about 17% seen once; the top ten hold about 23%. The sequenced material came from CD8+ T cells from PBMCs. These receptors were taken from a human donor in good health (CMV status not recorded). Some clones in this sample may be carry-over from other donors' samples.

The gene calls are TRBV6-2 or TRBV6-3 and TRBJ1-1; unclear D gene. This CDR3 has 17 amino acids. The germline CDR1 and CDR2 sequences are MNHEY and SVGEGT. V was pared by 3 bases and J by 9 bases, with 26 bases between. The CDR3 sequence: CASSYRPGGHQSLKAFF. The DNA for the CDR3 is TGTGCCAGCAGTTATAGGCCCGGAGGCCATCAATCCTTGAAAGCTTTCTTT.

This clonotype was detected a few times. V and J are TRBV11-2 and TRBJ2-3; 8 positions agree with TRBD2. Germline CDR1 reads SGHAT; CDR2 reads FQNNGV. Trimming at V came to 1 base and at J to 0 bases, leaving 3 bases not matched to a gene. The CDR3 totals 16 residues. CDR3 in amino acids: CASSLGRGGSTDTQYF. The CDR3, as DNA: TGTGCCAGCAGCTTAGGTCGGGGGGGCAGCACAGATACGCAGTATTTT. The full variable domain, its missing parts supplied by reference TRBV11-2 and TRBJ2-3, is EAGVAQSPRYKIIEKRQSVAFWCNPISGHATLYWYQQILGQGPKLLIQFQNNGVVDDSQLPKDRFSAERLKGVDSTLKIQPAKLEDSAVYLCASSLGRGGSTDTQYFGPGTRLTVL.

This clonotype has more than one count but fewer than ten. This chain uses TRBV30 with TRBJ2-1; maybe TRBD1 (6 bases). This CDR3 spans 13 amino acids. Germline V gene lookup returns CDR1 GTSNPN and CDR2 SVGIG (reference sequence). Trimming pared 0 bases from V and 7 bases from J, leaving 10 bases between. The CDR3 DNA reads as TGTGCCTGGAGTGTACCAGGGGTGAATGAGCAGTTCTTC. It encodes CAWSVPGVNEQFF. Variable domain in full (rest from reference TRBV30 and TRBJ2-1): SQTIHQWPATLVQPVGSPLSLECTVEGTSNPNLYWYRQAAGRGLQLLFYSVGIGQISSEVPQNLSASRPQDRQFILSSKKLLLSDSGFYLCAWSVPGVNEQFFGPGTRLTVL.

This chain connects TRBV20-1 to TRBJ2-1, with D unresolved. The CDR3 totals 12 residues. The V and J ends lost 0 bases and 3 bases respectively, with 3 bases between them. The germline V gene encodes CDR1 DFQATT and CDR2 SNEGSKA (reference sequence). The CDR3 protein is CSARDIYNEQFF. The CDR3 region has the DNA TGCAGTGCTAGAGATATCTACAATGAGCAGTTCTTC.

This clonotype was seen a few times. This sequence joins TRBV7-8 and TRBJ2-1; a possible D gene is TRBD2 (7 bases). From germline, CDR1 is SGHVS and CDR2 FQNEAQ. The V and J ends lost 8 bases and 2 bases respectively, with 22 bases between them. The CDR3 is made up of 17 amino acids. The chain's CDR3 is CASFPPGGGRTYNEQFF. The CDR3, as DNA: TGTGCCAGCTTCCCCCCCGGCGGGGGCCGAACCTACAATGAGCAGTTCTTC.

J is TRBJ2-5 and V is TRBV20-1; D is possibly TRBD2 (6 bases). V was trimmed by 0 bases and J by 6 bases, leaving 17 bases between them. This CDR3 spans 15 amino acids. In germline, CDR1 is DFQATT, CDR2 SNEGSKA (reference sequence). CDR3 loop: CSARDFQLAVKTQYF. In DNA, the CDR3 is TGCAGTGCTAGAGATTTTCAACTAGCAGTAAAGACCCAGTACTTC.

The genes are TRBV7-2 and TRBJ2-1, with D perhaps TRBD2 (7 bases). CDR1 SGHTA and CDR2 FQGNSA come from the germline V gene. CDR3 length equals 18 residues. The V and J ends lost 5 bases and 8 bases respectively, with 28 bases between them. For the CDR3, the DNA is TGTGCCAGCAGCACCCTTTGGGGGGGCGTCGGTTCCTATGATGAGCAGTTCTTC. It yields the protein CASSTLWGGVGSYDEQFF. Filled out from reference TRBV7-2 and TRBJ2-1, the complete variable domain reads GAGVSQSPSNKVTEKGKDVELRCDPISGHTALYWYRQSLGQGLEFLIYFQGNSAPDKSGLPSDRFSAERTGGSVSTLTIQRTQQEDSAVYLCASSTLWGGVGSYDEQFFGPGTRLTVL.

The chain joins TRBV7-2 to TRBJ2-1; D is unresolved. The V gene lost 5 bases and the J gene lost 2 bases, with 16 bases spanning the gap. CDR1 and CDR2 from the germline V gene are SGHTA and FQGNSA. CDR3 length: 16 residues. In DNA form, the CDR3 reads TGTGCCAGCAGCCATAATCTCAGGAACCCCTACAATGAGCAGTTCTTC. This codes for CASSHNLRNPYNEQFF.